This TCR beta chain was identified in a study of cytomegalovirus exposure and HLA in healthy donors. The CDR3 is made up of 14 amino acids. Trimming left V 6 bases short and J 3 bases short, with 14 bases between. Germline lookup yields CDR1 MNHEY and CDR2 SMNVEV (reference sequence). Vbeta (60) and Jbeta (13) primers were used in the PCR. Study processing details: A later analysis tallied about 80 million unique TCR beta chains, about 9.9 million of them shared. Sequencing was performed with immunoSEQ multiplex PCR; in TCRdb, only in-frame clones are kept and a portion is missing. Clone size and V and J calls were adopted from that table, with D and trimming inferred from the DNA. Recorded for this sample: around 70,000 clones.

The sequenced material came from PBMCs. This sequence originates from a woman aged 35 to 49 in good health and CMV-seropositive. The J gene is TRBJ1-1, the V gene TRBV27; a weak D match, TRBD1 (5 bases). Here the CDR3 DNA reads TGTGCCAGCAGCCTCCAGGGTGGGGACACTGAAGCTTTCTTT. Translating gives CASSLQGGDTEAFF.